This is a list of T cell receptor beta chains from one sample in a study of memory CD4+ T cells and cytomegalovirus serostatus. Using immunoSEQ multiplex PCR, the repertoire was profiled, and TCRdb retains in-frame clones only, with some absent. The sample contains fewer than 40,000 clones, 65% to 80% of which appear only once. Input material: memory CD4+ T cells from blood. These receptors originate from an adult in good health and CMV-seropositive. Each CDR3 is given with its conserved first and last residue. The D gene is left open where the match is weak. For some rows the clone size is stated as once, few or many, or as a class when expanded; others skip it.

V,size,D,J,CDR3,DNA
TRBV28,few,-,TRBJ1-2,CASSRGYSYTF,TGTGCCAGCAGTAGGGGGTATAGCTACACCTTC
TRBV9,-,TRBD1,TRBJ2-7,CASSATGDSYEQYF,TGTGCCAGCAGCGCGACAGGGGATTCCTACGAGCAGTACTTC
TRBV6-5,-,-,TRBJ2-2,CASSYSLRGELFF,TGTGCCAGCAGTTACTCCTTGCGCGGGGAGCTGTTTTTT
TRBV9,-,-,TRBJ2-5,CASSLIGLSETQYF,TGTGCCAGCAGCCTGATCGGACTAAGCGAGACCCAGTACTTC
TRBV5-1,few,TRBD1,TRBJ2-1,CASSPRTGSSVEQFF,TGCGCCAGCAGCCCTCGGACAGGCTCTTCGGTTGAGCAGTTCTTC
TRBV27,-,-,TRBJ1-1,CATAEDRNTEAFF,TGTGCCACCGCGGAGGATAGGAACACTGAAGCTTTCTTT
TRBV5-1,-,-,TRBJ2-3,CASSLNYPGRNTDTQYF,TGCGCCAGCAGCTTGAACTACCCAGGGCGGAACACAGATACGCAGTATTTT
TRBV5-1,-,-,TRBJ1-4,CASSPISGREKLFF,TGCGCCAGCAGCCCCATTTCAGGGCGTGAAAAACTGTTTTTT
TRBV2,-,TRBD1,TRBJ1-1,CASSYSSQGSTEAFF,TGTGCCAGCAGTTATTCCTCACAGGGGAGCACTGAAGCTTTCTTT
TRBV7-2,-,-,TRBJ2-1,CASSLNTGTVNEQFF,TGTGCCAGCAGCTTAAACACGGGAACGGTCAATGAGCAGTTCTTC
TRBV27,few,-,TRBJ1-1,CASGKQGLSVEAFF,TGTGCCAGCGGGAAACAGGGTCTTAGTGTCGAAGCTTTCTTT
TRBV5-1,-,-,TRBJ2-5,CASSLTGSQETQYF,TGCGCCAGCAGCTTGACCGGGAGCCAAGAGACCCAGTACTTC
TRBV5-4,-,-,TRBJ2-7,CASSLASSGPRQYF,TGTGCCAGCAGCTTAGCATCCAGCGGACCGAGACAGTACTTC
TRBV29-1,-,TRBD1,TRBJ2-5,CSQKTGGETQYF,TGCAGCCAAAAGACAGGGGGCGAGACCCAGTACTTC
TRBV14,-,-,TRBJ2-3,CASSQPRPGTQYF,TGTGCCAGCAGCCAACCCCGTCCTGGGACGCAGTATTTT
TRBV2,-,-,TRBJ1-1,CASSSAMNTEAFF,TGTGCCAGCAGCTCAGCCATGAACACTGAAGCTTTCTTT
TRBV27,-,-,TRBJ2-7,CASSLSSPLGSSYEQYF,TGTGCCAGCAGTTTATCATCGCCCCTCGGGAGCTCCTACGAGCAGTACTTC
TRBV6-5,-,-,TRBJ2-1,CASSLYDGQQFF,TGTGCCAGCAGCCTCTACGATGGCCAGCAGTTCTTC
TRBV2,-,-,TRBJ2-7,CATFRDQNYEQYF,TGTGCCACCTTCCGGGATCAAAACTACGAGCAGTACTTC
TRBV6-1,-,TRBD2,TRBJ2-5,CASSELRGGSVEETQYF,TGTGCCAGCAGTGAACTCCGCGGGGGTTCGGTCGAAGAGACCCAGTACTTC
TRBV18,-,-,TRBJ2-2,CASSPNGASNTGELFF,TGTGCCAGCTCACCAAATGGCGCCAGCAACACCGGGGAGCTGTTTTTT
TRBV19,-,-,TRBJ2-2,CASTGSVTGTGELFF,TGTGCCAGTACCGGGTCGGTGACGGGCACCGGGGAGCTGTTTTTT
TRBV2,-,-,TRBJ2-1,CASREDLAYNEQFF,TGTGCCAGCAGGGAGGACCTGGCCTACAATGAGCAGTTCTTC
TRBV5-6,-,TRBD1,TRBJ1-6,CATGIRGQYNSPLHF,TGTGCCACCGGGATTCGGGGACAGTATAATTCACCCCTCCACTTT
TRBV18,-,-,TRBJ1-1,CASSINQAVRNTEAFF,TGTGCCAGCTCGATAAACCAGGCCGTTCGAAACACTGAAGCTTTCTTT
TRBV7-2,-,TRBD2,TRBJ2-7,CASSLASGMYEQYF,TGTGCCAGCAGCTTGGCTAGCGGGATGTACGAGCAGTACTTC
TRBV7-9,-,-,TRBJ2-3,CASTNSDTQYF,TGTGCCAGCACCAACTCGGATACGCAGTATTTT
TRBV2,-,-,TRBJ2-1,CASSDRREREQFF,TGTGCCAGCAGTGATCGGAGGGAGCGGGAGCAGTTCTTC
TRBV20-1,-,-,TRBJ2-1,CSARVREQFF,TGCAGTGCTAGGGTTAGGGAGCAGTTCTTC
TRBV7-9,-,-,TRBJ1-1,CASSLPPGEAFF,TGTGCCAGCAGCCTCCCCCCCGGAGAAGCTTTCTTT